This T cell receptor (beta chain) was sequenced for a study of naive and memory T cell subsets. This clonotype was seen a handful of times. The antigen is undetermined. Whole-study results and caveats: RNA-based TCR counts may shift with T cell activation and differentiation. In CD4 and CD8 cells, diversity dropped from naive through EMRA. Possibly reflecting memory cells re-expressing CD45RA, a few larger clonotypes occurred in naive repertoires, especially CD8.

Two oligonucleotides, mixed equimolar, formed the beta constant-region primer covering TRBC1 and TRBC2. Four rounds of PCR amplified the ligated cDNA using nested alpha and beta constant-region primers plus SP2. From the UMI-ligation and nested PCR reads, TCRdb called clonotypes with MiXCR, one entry per CDR3 protein. Here the sample spans more than 95,000 distinct CDR3 sequences, approximately 15% being singletons. The CDR3 runs to 16 residues. The V end was cut by 4 bases, the J end by 2 bases, with 14 bases between. Germline loops: CDR1 MNHEY, CDR2 SVGEGT. The sequence was collected from a human donor in good health. Material for sequencing was naive CD8+ T cells from blood. This chain uses TRBV6-2 or TRBV6-3 with TRBJ2-2; no clear D gene. In DNA form, the CDR3 reads TGTGCCAGCAGTTCTCCGGTAGTTTCTAACACCGGGGAGCTGTTTTTT. As protein: CASSSPVVSNTGELFF.